The source of this T cell receptor (beta chain) is a study of T-cell memory formation after mild COVID-19. Trimming removed 3 bases at V and 0 bases at J, with 10 bases between. CDR3 size: 15 residues. Germline V gene data show CDR1 as LNHDA and CDR2 as SQIVND (reference sequence). Findings of the study overall: Largely, contracting CD4+ clones fell within CM and EM, and contracting CD8+ clones within EMRA. Proof of SARS-CoV-2 specificity was absent for the second-wave clones that crested on day 37.

This clonotype was recorded many times. The antigen is unknown. TCRdb reprocessed the 5' RACE reads via MiXCR and lists one record per CDR3 protein. The table lists around 300,000 distinct CDR3 sequences, around 15% of them singletons. The rearrangement joins TRBV19 to TRBJ2-3; D is ambiguous. The source is a man aged 18-30 years who had mild COVID-19 (a few samples of this study predate the infection). Cell type and time point are not known. The sequenced sample was PBMCs or a T cell subset sorted from them (not recorded which). The CDR3 reads CASSIQATSTDTQYF. CDR3 coding DNA: TGTGCCAGTAGTATCCAGGCGACTAGCACAGATACGCAGTATTTT.